This TCR beta chain originates from a study of PD-L1 blockade in urothelial cancer (dated 2017 in TCRdb). Study-wide context: Every patient began therapy in about 2014 and was given atezolizumab 1,200 mg intravenously every 3 weeks. About 85% of the 29 patients were males with bladder-origin urothelial cancer, and about 65% of the roughly 30 reported a prior smoking history. An ECOG performance status of 0 or 1 was recorded for the patients, and 0 to 3 prior chemotherapy regimens had been received by the patients. Blood samples were analyzed 3 weeks after the start of treatment (second dose) and 6 weeks after the start of treatment. Blood samples yielded a median of around 150,000 T cells and tens of thousands of unique TCRs, with median clonality approximately 0.08. Somatic, immune and clinical correlates of response to PD-L1 blockade with atezolizumab in urothelial cancer were the focus of an exploratory multi-omic analysis. Pretreatment tumor samples, along with matched peripheral blood collected serially before and after atezolizumab treatment, underwent TCR sequencing. Durable clinical benefit was defined as a progression-free survival longer than 6 months, and TCR features were additionally tested against progression-free survival and overall survival. In the same patients who had TCR sequencing, pretreatment tumors also underwent whole exome sequencing and RNA sequencing. Durable clinical benefit was achieved by nine patients but not by the remaining 20. Pretreatment blood TCR-seq was available for 27 to 30 patients, at least one posttreatment blood collection was obtained for approximately 25 patients, and tumor TCR-seq was available for approximately 25 patients. What the authors observed across the whole study: Because the sample size was small (n of about 30) and many exploratory analyses were performed, the results are intended to be hypothesis-generating. Improved progression-free and overall survival was associated with having pretreatment peripheral blood TCR clonality below the median. At 3 weeks after the start of treatment, tumor-associated TCR clones in peripheral blood had expanded more in patients with durable benefit (n of about 21, p = 0.022).

On this clone: No cognate antigen has been identified for it. Per-base qualities were not stored, and no clone one base away is much larger.

V was cut back by 0 bases and J by 3 bases, leaving a gap of 9 bases between them. Inclusive of the bounding cysteine and phenylalanine, the CDR3 is 15 residues long. Here the CDR3 DNA is all that survives: 45 bases in frame from base 1. For CDR1 and CDR2, the germline V gene lists LGHNA and YSLEER. Each PCR received spiked-in synthetic TCR analog templates so that absolute template abundance could be estimated from read counts. Using the immunoSEQ assay, TCRbeta CDR3 regions were amplified from genomic DNA with bias-controlled V and J gene primers. Sequencing of rearranged TCRbeta segments was performed at approximately 20X coverage. From the authors' description of their analysis: Clustering was used to correct sequencing errors, and CDR3s were annotated against IMGT so that V, D and J genes could be assigned. Out-of-frame and stop-codon sequences were excluded, and only productive TCRbeta rearrangements were used in downstream analyses. Clonality was calculated as one minus the Shannon entropy normalized by the log of the number of unique productive sequences. Fisher's exact test with Benjamini-Hochberg correction, using a cutoff of adjusted p below 0.01, was how clones that differed between time points or between blood and tumor were identified. TCRdb mirrors the immuneACCESS table, restricted to in-frame sequences. Some clones are absent from its copies; in checked studies, under half trace to an unresolved V gene, and the reason for the others is unknown. D and trimming were read from the DNA, whereas the V and J calls and clone size are those reported in that table. The sample table contains 40,000 to 55,000 clones; only one count was recorded for approximately 83% of them. The top ten clonotypes cover 8.5% to 12% of the sample.

Sample time point, as interpreted from the label and publication: peripheral blood 6 weeks after treatment start. A total of around 30 patients with locally advanced or metastatic urothelial carcinoma, treated at Memorial Sloan Kettering on a trial protocol, made up the cohort. Peripheral blood mononuclear cells were collected from each patient pretreatment and during treatment, giving between 1 and 8 total time points per patient. The Qiagen DNeasy Blood extraction kit was used to purify genomic DNA from total PBMCs and from tumor samples. Collected pretreatment and during treatment, PBMCs were isolated and stored as previously described.

The starting material was PBMCs, obtained around atezolizumab (anti-PD-L1) treatment. This TCR derives from a man between 60 and 75 years old with urothelial cancer. The chain links TRBV4-3 with TRBJ2-1, with an unclear D gene assignment. The bases are TGCGCCAGCAGCCAAGAGTACGTGAGCTACAATGAGCAGTTCTTC. It codes for CASSQEYVSYNEQFF.